This T cell receptor beta chain was sequenced in a study of CD8+CD57+ T cells in acquired aplastic anemia (dated 2018 in TCRdb). As for the study more broadly: DNA extracted from sorted CD4+ and CD8+ cells had a mean of roughly 3.4 ug, with a range of about 0.2 to 30 ug. A CD8+CD57+ expansion meant a frequency higher than the mean frequency seen in healthy subjects.

Overall study results and their limits: Between patients and healthy controls, no significant difference in CD8+ Simpson's diversity was found (P=0.060). Some 27 CD8+ CDR3 sequences were found in both patients and controls but appeared to be highly expressed in patients and within the immunodominant clones of the patients.

A few counts support this clonotype. Its antigen specificity is not known. The input lacks base qualities; no much larger clone sits a single base away. Expansion of CD8+CD57+ cells had been shown by flow cytometry in the patients chosen for sequencing. All patients had severe acquired aplastic anemia diagnosed by International Study of Aplastic Anemia and Agranulocytosis and Camitta criteria. Patients had received no therapy at the time of blood sampling. The study deep-sequenced TCR repertoires of sorted CD4+ and CD8+ blood T cells from severe aplastic anemia patients and healthy subjects. In the USA, patient enrollment took place under clinicaltrials.gov protocols 00001620, 01623167, 00001397, 00071045, 00081523 and 00961064. Ficoll-Paque density gradient centrifugation was used to isolate peripheral blood mononuclear cells. Before DNA extraction, CD4+ and CD8+ T cells were sorted with FACS or magnetic beads.

TCR beta VDJ combination and CDR3 sequence profiling used genomic DNA as the template. TCR repertoire sequencing was run on an Illumina HiSeq 2000. The study's own analysis went as follows. TRBV/TRBJ rearrangement plots, CDR3 size and DJ length profiles, and Simpson's diversity index were used to assess repertoires. Whichever DNA sequence was most abundant in the deep sequencing data was defined as the immunodominant clone. CDR3 amino acid sequences were checked for sharing across subjects and were also compared against the VDJdb database and published repertoires. TCRdb handled the public reads itself, with Q25 trimming in fastp and clone calling in MiXCR, and kept productive beta chains. Rows matching on CDR3 protein sequence are summarized as one entry with the most common DNA and genes. The authors' filters were not applied to this entry. The sample includes 450,000 to 600,000 distinct CDR3 sequences, with around 30% observed a single time. Jointly, the top ten make up around 0.82% of the sample.

Measured from the cysteine to the phenylalanine, the CDR3 is 15 residues long. Of the read, only the CDR3 DNA is kept; its 45 bases are in frame from base 1. CDR1 and CDR2 are drawn from the germline V gene (reference sequence): LNHNV, YYDKDF. V and J lose 0 bases and 2 bases, and a span of 8 bases separates them. The receptor was derived from a human donor with aplastic anemia. Input material: sorted CD4+, CD8+, or CD8+CD57+ T cells (not recorded which) from PBMCs. The V gene is TRBV15 and the J gene is TRBJ1-5, with TRBD1 as a weak D call on 5 bases. The CDR3 in this case is CATSREWDGNQPQHF. The nucleotides are TGTGCCACCAGCAGAGAATGGGACGGCAATCAGCCCCAGCATTTT.